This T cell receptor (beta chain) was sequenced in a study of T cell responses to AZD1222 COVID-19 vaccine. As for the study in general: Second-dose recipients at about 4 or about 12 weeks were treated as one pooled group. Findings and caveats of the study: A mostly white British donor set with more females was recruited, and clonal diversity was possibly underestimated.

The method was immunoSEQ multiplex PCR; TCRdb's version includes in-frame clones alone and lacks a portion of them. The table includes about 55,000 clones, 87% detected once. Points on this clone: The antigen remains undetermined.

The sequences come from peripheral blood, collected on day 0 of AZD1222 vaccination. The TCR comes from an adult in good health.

The CDR3 DNA follows: TGTGCCAGCAGTAAAACAGGGATACATCAGCCCCAGCATTTT. The encoded protein is CASSKTGIHQPQHF. This chain uses TRBV6-5 with TRBJ1-5; D possibly corresponds to TRBD1 (6 bases). The CDR3 loop spans 14 amino acids. The V gene's germline CDR1 is MNHEY and CDR2 SVGAGI. Trimming cost V 5 bases and J 5 bases, with 13 bases left between them.